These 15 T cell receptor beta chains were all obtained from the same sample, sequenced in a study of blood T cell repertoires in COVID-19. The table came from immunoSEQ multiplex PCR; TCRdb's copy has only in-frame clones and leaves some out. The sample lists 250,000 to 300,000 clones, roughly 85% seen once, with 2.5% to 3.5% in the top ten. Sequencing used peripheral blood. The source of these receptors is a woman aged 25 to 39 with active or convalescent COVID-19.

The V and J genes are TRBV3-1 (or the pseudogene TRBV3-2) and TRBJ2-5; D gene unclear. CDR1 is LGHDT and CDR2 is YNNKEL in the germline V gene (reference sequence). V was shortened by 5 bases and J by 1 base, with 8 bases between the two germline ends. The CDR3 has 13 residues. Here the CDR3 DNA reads TGTGCCAGCAGCGTTACAGTCCAAGAGACCCAGTACTTC. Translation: CASSVTVQETQYF.

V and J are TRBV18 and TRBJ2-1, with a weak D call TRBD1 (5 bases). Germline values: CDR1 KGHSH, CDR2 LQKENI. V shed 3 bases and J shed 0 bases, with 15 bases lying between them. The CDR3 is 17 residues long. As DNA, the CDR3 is TGTGCCAGCTCACCGCCAAACAGGCGGAGCTCCTACAATGAGCAGTTCTTC. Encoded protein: CASSPPNRRSSYNEQFF. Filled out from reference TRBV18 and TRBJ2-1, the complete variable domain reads NAGVMQNPRHLVRRRGQEARLRCSPMKGHSHVYWYRQLPEEGLKFMVYLQKENIIDESGMPKERFSAEFPKEGPSILRIQQVVRGDSAAYFCASSPPNRRSSYNEQFFGPGTRLTVL.

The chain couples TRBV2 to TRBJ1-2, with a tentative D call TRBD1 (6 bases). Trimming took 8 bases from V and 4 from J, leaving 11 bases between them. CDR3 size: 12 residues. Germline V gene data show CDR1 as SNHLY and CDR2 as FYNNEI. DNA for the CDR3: TGTGCCAGCTGGGCAGGGGCCTATGGCTACACCTTC. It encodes CASWAGAYGYTF.

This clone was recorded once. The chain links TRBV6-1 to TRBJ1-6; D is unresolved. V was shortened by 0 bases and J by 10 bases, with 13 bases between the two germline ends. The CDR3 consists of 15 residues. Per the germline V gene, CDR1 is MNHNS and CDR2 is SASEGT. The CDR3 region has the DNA TGTGCCAGCAGTGAAGCAGTCGGGTTTTGGTCACCCCTCCACTTT. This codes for CASSEAVGFWSPLHF.

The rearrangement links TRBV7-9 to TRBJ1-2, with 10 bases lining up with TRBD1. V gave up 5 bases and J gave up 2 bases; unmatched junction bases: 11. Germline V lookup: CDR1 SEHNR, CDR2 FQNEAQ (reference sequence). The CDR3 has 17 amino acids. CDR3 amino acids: CASSTTTPGQGNYGYTF. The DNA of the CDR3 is TGTGCCAGCAGCACCACTACCCCGGGACAGGGGAACTATGGCTACACCTTC.

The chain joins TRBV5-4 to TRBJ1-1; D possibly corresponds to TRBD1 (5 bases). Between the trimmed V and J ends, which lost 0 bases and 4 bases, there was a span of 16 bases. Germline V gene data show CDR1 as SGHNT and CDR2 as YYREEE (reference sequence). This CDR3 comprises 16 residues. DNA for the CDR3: TGTGCCAGCAGCTTGGGGGGCAGAAGTACTACCACTGAAGCTTTCTTT. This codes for CASSLGGRSTTTEAFF.

CDR3 sequence (DNA): TGTGCCAGCAGCCTACAGGGGCCGTGGGACGAGCAGTACTTC. Translated: CASSLQGPWDEQYF. The chain links TRBV9 to TRBJ2-7; 7 nucleotides agree with TRBD1. V was clipped by 4 bases and J by 5 bases; unmatched bases: 9. CDR1 and CDR2 (germline): SGDLS, YYNGEE. The CDR3 has 14 amino acids.

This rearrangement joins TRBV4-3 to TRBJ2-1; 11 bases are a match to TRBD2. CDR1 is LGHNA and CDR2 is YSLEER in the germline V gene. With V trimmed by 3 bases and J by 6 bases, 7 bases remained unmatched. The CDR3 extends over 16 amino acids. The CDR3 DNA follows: TGCGCCAGCAGCCAGCGACTAGCGGGGTTTCGCAATGAGCAGTTCTTC. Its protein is CASSQRLAGFRNEQFF.

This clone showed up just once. CDR3 residues: CSASPGTEQFF. CDR3 bases: TGCAGTGCTAGCCCAGGCACTGAGCAGTTCTTC. V and J are TRBV20-1 and TRBJ2-1; D call uncertain. The germline V gene has CDR1 DFQATT and CDR2 SNEGSKA (reference sequence). Between the trimmed V and J ends, which lost 3 bases and 9 bases, there was a span of 9 bases. The CDR3 runs 11 residues.

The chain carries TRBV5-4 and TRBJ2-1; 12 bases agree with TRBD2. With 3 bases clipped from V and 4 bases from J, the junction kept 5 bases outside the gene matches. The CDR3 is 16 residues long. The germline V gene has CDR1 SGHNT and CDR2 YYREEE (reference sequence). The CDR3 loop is CASSSASGGAYNEQFF. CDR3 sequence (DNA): TGTGCCAGCAGCTCCGCTAGCGGGGGGGCATACAATGAGCAGTTCTTC.

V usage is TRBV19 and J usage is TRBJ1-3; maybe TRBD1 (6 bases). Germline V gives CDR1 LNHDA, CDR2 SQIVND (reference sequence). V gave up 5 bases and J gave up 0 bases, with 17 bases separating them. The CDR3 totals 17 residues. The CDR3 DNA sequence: TGTGCCAGTAGTCTAACAGGGACCCGCATCTCTGGAAACACCATATATTTT. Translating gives CASSLTGTRISGNTIYF.

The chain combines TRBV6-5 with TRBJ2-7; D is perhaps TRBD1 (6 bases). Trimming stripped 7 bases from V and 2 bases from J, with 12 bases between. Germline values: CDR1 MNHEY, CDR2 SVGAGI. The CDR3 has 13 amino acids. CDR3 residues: CASNREAPYEQYF. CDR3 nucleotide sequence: TGTGCCAGCAACAGGGAAGCCCCCTACGAGCAGTACTTC.

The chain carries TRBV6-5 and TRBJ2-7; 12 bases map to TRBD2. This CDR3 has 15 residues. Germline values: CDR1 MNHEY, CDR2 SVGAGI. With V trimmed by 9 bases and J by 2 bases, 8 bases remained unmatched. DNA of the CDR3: TGTGCCAGAGCCTTCGGACTAGCGGGGACCTACGAGCAGTACTTC. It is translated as CARAFGLAGTYEQYF.

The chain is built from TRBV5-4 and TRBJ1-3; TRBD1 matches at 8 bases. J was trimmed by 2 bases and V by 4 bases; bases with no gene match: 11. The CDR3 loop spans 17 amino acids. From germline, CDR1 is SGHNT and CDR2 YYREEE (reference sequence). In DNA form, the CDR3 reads TGTGCCAGCAGCACAGGCCGGGACAGGACAACTGGAAACACCATATATTTT. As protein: CASSTGRDRTTGNTIYF.

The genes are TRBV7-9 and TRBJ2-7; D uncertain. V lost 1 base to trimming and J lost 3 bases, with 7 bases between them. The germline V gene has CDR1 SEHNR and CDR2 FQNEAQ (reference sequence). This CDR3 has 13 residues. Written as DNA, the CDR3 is TGTGCCAGCAGCTTAGTTGAGTACTACGAGCAGTACTTC. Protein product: CASSLVEYYEQYF.